This paragraph reports one TCR beta chain. Produced via immunoSEQ multiplex PCR; TCRdb's table is partial and in-frame only. The table includes approximately 77,000 clones, about 90% detected once. This sample is part of a study of OX40 agonist ivuxolimab in advanced cancers. This CDR3 contains 14 residues. V lost 7 bases, J lost 6 bases, and 7 bases stayed unmatched. Germline loops: CDR1 SQVTM, CDR2 ANQGSEA. The chain links TRBV29-1 to TRBJ2-2; TRBD1 agrees at 11 bases. The TCR comes from an adult with an advanced solid tumor such as melanoma, head and neck, liver or kidney cancer. The sample here was CD4+ or CD8+ T cells sorted from blood, taken in a trial of the OX40 agonist ivuxolimab. The DNA for the CDR3 is TGCAGCGCACGGACAGGGGGCGGGGCCGGGGAGCTGTTTTTT. Its protein product is CSARTGGGAGELFF.